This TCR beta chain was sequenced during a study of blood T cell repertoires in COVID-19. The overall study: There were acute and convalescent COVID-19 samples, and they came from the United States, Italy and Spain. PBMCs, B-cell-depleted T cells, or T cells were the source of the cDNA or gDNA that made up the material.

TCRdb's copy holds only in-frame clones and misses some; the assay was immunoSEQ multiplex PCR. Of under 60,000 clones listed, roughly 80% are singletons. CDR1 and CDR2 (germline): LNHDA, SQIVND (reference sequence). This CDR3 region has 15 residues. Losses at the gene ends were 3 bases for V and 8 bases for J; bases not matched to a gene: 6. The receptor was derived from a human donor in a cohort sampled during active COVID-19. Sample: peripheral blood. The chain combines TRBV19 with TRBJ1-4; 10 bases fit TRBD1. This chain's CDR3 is CASSIGTGVREKLFF. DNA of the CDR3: TGTGCCAGTAGTATTGGGACAGGGGTACGGGAAAAACTGTTTTTT.